This is a list of T cell receptor beta chains from one sample in a study of blood T cells in healthy people across ages. A single record per CDR3 protein comes from TCRdb applying MiXCR to the 5' RACE reads. The table lists nearly 800,000 distinct CDR3 sequences, 25% of them singletons. This sample also appeared in a second study, on T cells of mothers and their children.

Sequencing was carried out using blood. These receptors all come from a boy younger than 18 in good health. CDR3s include the opening cysteine and the closing phenylalanine or tryptophan. Each record gives: CDR3 DNA, CDR3 protein, V gene, clone size, D gene, J gene. A D gene is named only where the DNA matches it firmly. The size entry is marked missing in some rows and otherwise reads once, few, many or a size class.

cdr3_nt: TGTGCCAGCAGTGACAGGGCGCACACCGGGGAGCTGTTTTTT
cdr3_aa: CASSDRAHTGELFF
v_call: TRBV6-4
clone_size: many
d_call: NA
j_call: TRBJ2-2

cdr3_nt: TGCAGCGTTGAAGATATAGCGGGACTCCGGGGAGGTGAGCAGTTCTTC
cdr3_aa: CSVEDIAGLRGGEQFF
v_call: TRBV29-1
clone_size: NA
d_call: TRBD2
j_call: TRBJ2-1

cdr3_nt: TGTGCCAGCAGTTCTAGCGGGTTATACGGGGAGCTGTTTTTT
cdr3_aa: CASSSSGLYGELFF
v_call: TRBV28
clone_size: few
d_call: TRBD2
j_call: TRBJ2-2

cdr3_nt: TGCAGTGCCAGGGACAGGGGGCGCGGAAGCTATGGCTACACCTTC
cdr3_aa: CSARDRGRGSYGYTF
v_call: TRBV20-1
clone_size: NA
d_call: TRBD1
j_call: TRBJ1-2

cdr3_nt: TGTGCCAGCAGTTCCTCCAGGGGGCGGTTTGAGACCCAGTACTTC
cdr3_aa: CASSSSRGRFETQYF
v_call: TRBV28
clone_size: NA
d_call: TRBD1
j_call: TRBJ2-5

cdr3_nt: TGTGCCAGCAGTCGGACCCTTCTAGCCAAAAACATTCAGTACTTC
cdr3_aa: CASSRTLLAKNIQYF
v_call: TRBV28
clone_size: few
d_call: NA
j_call: TRBJ2-4

cdr3_nt: TGTGCCAGCAGTCCGGAACCGACAGGGGGGGAAAAACTGTTTTTT
cdr3_aa: CASSPEPTGGEKLFF
v_call: TRBV6-5
clone_size: NA
d_call: TRBD1
j_call: TRBJ1-4

cdr3_nt: TGCAGCGGGGGTGGGTCCCCCTACAATGAGCAGTTCTTC
cdr3_aa: CSGGGSPYNEQFF
v_call: TRBV29-1
clone_size: NA
d_call: NA
j_call: TRBJ2-1

cdr3_nt: TGCAGCGTTGACGGACAGGGGGCAGACACCATATATTTT
cdr3_aa: CSVDGQGADTIYF
v_call: TRBV29-1
clone_size: few
d_call: TRBD1
j_call: TRBJ1-3

cdr3_nt: TGTGCCAGCAGCCCGGGACTGAATAACAATGAGCAGTTCTTC
cdr3_aa: CASSPGLNNNEQFF
v_call: TRBV25-1
clone_size: NA
d_call: NA
j_call: TRBJ2-1

cdr3_nt: TGTGCCAGCTCTCAACAATGCGACTCCTACGAGCAGTACTTC
cdr3_aa: CASSQQCDSYEQYF
v_call: TRBV12-3/TRBV12-4
clone_size: NA
d_call: NA
j_call: TRBJ2-7

cdr3_nt: TGTGCCAGCAGCGAGACAGGGGGGCCGAACACTGAAGCTTTCTTT
cdr3_aa: CASSETGGPNTEAFF
v_call: TRBV7-9
clone_size: NA
d_call: TRBD1
j_call: TRBJ1-1

cdr3_nt: TGTGCCAGCAGTTCCCAACAGGGGATGGGGGGCGAGCAGTACTTC
cdr3_aa: CASSSQQGMGGEQYF
v_call: TRBV12-3/TRBV12-4
clone_size: few
d_call: NA
j_call: TRBJ2-7

cdr3_nt: TGCAGTGCTAGAGATCTCGCCGTGACTAGCGGGCCCCACAATGAGCAGTTCTTC
cdr3_aa: CSARDLAVTSGPHNEQFF
v_call: TRBV20-1
clone_size: NA
d_call: TRBD2
j_call: TRBJ2-1

cdr3_nt: TGCAGCGTTGGACAAGGGGGTAACTATGGCTACACCTTC
cdr3_aa: CSVGQGGNYGYTF
v_call: TRBV29-1
clone_size: few
d_call: NA
j_call: TRBJ1-2

cdr3_nt: TGTGCCACCAGCAGAGATAATCGAGGGTTTCAGCCCCAGCATTTT
cdr3_aa: CATSRDNRGFQPQHF
v_call: TRBV15
clone_size: NA
d_call: NA
j_call: TRBJ1-5

cdr3_nt: TGCAGTGCCACTCAGGGGAACGGGGAGCTGTTTTTT
cdr3_aa: CSATQGNGELFF
v_call: TRBV20-1
clone_size: NA
d_call: NA
j_call: TRBJ2-2

cdr3_nt: TGCGCCAGCAGCCAAGATAGGAGGACTAGCGGGAGCTTCGAGACCCAGTACTTC
cdr3_aa: CASSQDRRTSGSFETQYF
v_call: TRBV4-3
clone_size: NA
d_call: TRBD2
j_call: TRBJ2-5

cdr3_nt: TGTGCCACCAGCAGCGGACAGGGGTACCAAGAGACCCAGTACTTC
cdr3_aa: CATSSGQGYQETQYF
v_call: TRBV15
clone_size: few
d_call: TRBD1
j_call: TRBJ2-5

cdr3_nt: TGTGCCAGCAGTTGCTCGTTGACAGGGAGTAATTCACCCCTCCACTTT
cdr3_aa: CASSCSLTGSNSPLHF
v_call: TRBV6-6
clone_size: few
d_call: TRBD1
j_call: TRBJ1-6